These 20 T cell receptor beta chains were sequenced from one sample in a study of T cells in Graves' hyperthyroidism and ophthalmopathy. Researchers amplified the TCR beta CDR3 regions from RNA transcripts. The HTBI primer set was used in a first-round RT-PCR of the TCR CDR3. Via MiXCR, TCRdb re-called the multiplex PCR reads, giving one row per CDR3 protein. The top ten hold 15% to 20% of the sample, which has roughly 500,000 distinct CDR3 sequences, about 43% seen once. The sample taken for sequencing was peripheral blood or thyroid tissue (not recorded which). The source of these receptors is an adult woman with Graves' disease, either hyperthyroidism or ophthalmopathy (not recorded which).

The chain recombines TRBV9 with TRBJ1-6; no definite D call. The CDR3 sequence is 12 residues long. CDR1 and CDR2 (germline): SGDLS, YYNGEE. Deletions cut 4 bases from V and 7 bases from J, with 6 bases between. CDR3 nucleotide sequence: TGTGCCAGCAGCAAAGAGAATTCACCCCTCCACTTT. Protein sequence: CASSKENSPLHF.

This clonotype is a singleton in its sample. The chain is built from TRBV7-2 and TRBJ1-5, with 8 bases aligning to TRBD1. Germline values: CDR1 SGHTA, CDR2 FQGNSA. V lost 0 bases to trimming and J lost 7 bases; unmatched junction nucleotides: 8. This CDR3 has 16 amino acids. The CDR3 loop reads CASSLAGQGGWQPQHF. Here the CDR3 DNA reads TGTGCCAGCAGCTTAGCCGGACAGGGAGGTTGGCAGCCCCAGCATTTT.

This clonotype has a count of ten or more. This rearrangement joins TRBV9 to TRBJ2-7; tentative D call: TRBD2 (6 bases). The length of the CDR3 is 13 residues. Trimming removed 0 bases from V and 7 bases from J, with 11 bases in between. Germline values: CDR1 SGDLS, CDR2 YYNGEE. The CDR3 coding sequence is TGTGCCAGCAGCGTAGCTGGGGGAGGTGAGCAGTACTTC. Translating it yields CASSVAGGGEQYF.

The sample holds a few counts of this clonotype. V and J are TRBV10-3 and TRBJ1-1; 8 bases are shared with TRBD1. Trimming took 1 base from V and 4 from J; bases not matched to a gene: 5. Germline loops: CDR1 ENHRY, CDR2 SYGVKD. This CDR3 comprises 15 residues. The CDR3 DNA is TGTGCCATCAGTGAGTTCACAGGGGGTGGCACTGAAGCTTTCTTT. Amino acid sequence: CAISEFTGGGTEAFF.

This clonotype has a count of ten or more. This chain connects TRBV2 to TRBJ2-7; no clear D gene. The germline CDR1 and CDR2 sequences are SNHLY and FYNNEI. This CDR3 region has 12 residues. With 5 bases removed from V and 5 bases from J, the gap between germline ends came to 10 bases. CDR3 loop: CASSLSEDEQYF. In nucleotides, the CDR3 is TGTGCCAGCAGTCTATCCGAGGACGAGCAGTACTTC.

This clonotype was picked up a small number of times. The V and J genes are TRBV3-1 and TRBJ1-5; maybe TRBD1 (5 bases). The CDR3 is made up of 13 amino acids. Germline-derived CDR1 and CDR2 are LGHDT and YNNKEL (reference sequence). With 3 bases removed from V and 5 bases from J, the gap between germline ends came to 8 bases. CDR3: CASSQQGDQPQHF. The CDR3 DNA follows: TGTGCCAGCAGCCAGCAGGGAGATCAGCCCCAGCATTTT.

This sequence joins TRBV6-1 and TRBJ1-5, with 11 bases that match TRBD1. With 5 bases clipped from V and 5 bases from J, the junction kept 8 bases outside the gene matches. The length of the CDR3 is 16 residues. CDR1 and CDR2 from the germline V gene are MNHNS and SASEGT. CDR3 loop: CASSLSRTGGYQPQHF. CDR3 coding DNA: TGTGCCAGCAGTCTATCACGGACAGGGGGCTATCAGCCCCAGCATTTT.

The V and J genes are TRBV2 and TRBJ2-7; D is perhaps TRBD1 (5 bases). Trimming removed 6 bases at V and 7 bases at J, with 7 bases between. The CDR3 has 10 residues. Germline V CDR1 and CDR2: SNHLY, FYNNEI. The CDR3 loop reads CASRHREQYF. The DNA of the CDR3 is TGTGCCAGCAGGCACAGGGAGCAGTACTTC.

This clonotype was counted ten times or more. The CDR3 reads CASSQGQGGSPLHF. CDR3 in DNA: TGTGCCAGCAGTCAGGGACAGGGAGGCTCACCCCTCCACTTT. The V gene is TRBV6-6, the J gene TRBJ1-6; 9 bases line up with TRBD1. Germline values: CDR1 MNHNY, CDR2 SVGAGI (reference sequence). Trimming cost V 5 bases and J 10 bases; bases outside gene matches: 6. This CDR3 is built from 14 residues.

This clonotype came up once. V is TRBV19 and J is TRBJ1-1, with 7 bases matching TRBD1. The CDR3 spans 14 residues. V dropped 11 bases and J dropped 1; count of bases not matched to a gene: 10. The germline V gene has CDR1 LNHDA and CDR2 SQIVND (reference sequence). CDR3 protein: CARSTGTANTEAFF. In DNA form, the CDR3 reads TGTGCCCGAAGTACTGGGACAGCGAACACTGAAGCTTTCTTT.

Points on this clonotype: Given the absence of the conserved phenylalanine or tryptophan at the CDR3 end, a read error is likely. The limits of the CDR3 on the DNA are not certain, so only TCRdb's listed CDR3 is given. The V call is TRBV7-9, the J call TRBJ1-4. The CDR3 adds up to 9 amino acids, both ends counted. Germline lookup yields CDR1 SEHNR and CDR2 FQNEAQ (reference sequence). CDR3 sequence reads: CASSLTSGR.

This sequence joins TRBV7-8 and TRBJ1-1; 7 bases map to TRBD1. CDR3 length equals 13 residues. Germline CDR1 is SGHVS and CDR2 is FQNEAQ. Germline trimming cut 6 bases from V and 8 bases from J; bases unmatched to any gene: 9. CDR3 in amino acids: CASSSRWDSEAFF. In nucleotides, the CDR3 is TGTGCCAGCAGTTCTCGATGGGACAGCGAAGCTTTCTTT.

The chain combines TRBV7-9 with TRBJ1-1; 7 positions match TRBD1. This CDR3 is 13 amino acids long. V shed 5 bases, J shed 5 bases, and the junction held 5 bases outside the gene matches. The V gene's germline CDR1 is SEHNR and CDR2 FQNEAQ (reference sequence). CDR3 nucleotides: TGTGCCAGCAGCCCGAGGGGGCGGACTGAAGCTTTCTTT. This gives the protein CASSPRGRTEAFF.

The chain combines TRBV12-3 or TRBV12-4 with TRBJ2-3; TRBD2 matches 7 bases. J gave up 0 bases and V 3 bases, and 0 bases lay outside the gene matches. The CDR3 has 14 amino acids. CDR3 DNA: TGTGCCAGCAGTTTTAGCGGGAGCACAGATACGCAGTATTTT. Translation: CASSFSGSTDTQYF.

This clonotype was found many times. The V gene is TRBV2, the J gene TRBJ2-5; D perhaps matches TRBD2 (5 bases). The V gene lost 4 bases and the J gene lost 4 bases, with 10 bases spanning the gap. The CDR3 consists of 13 residues. Germline V lookup: CDR1 SNHLY, CDR2 FYNNEI. This chain's CDR3 is CASSVSSRETQYF. The CDR3, as DNA: TGTGCCAGCAGTGTGTCTAGCAGAGAGACCCAGTACTTC.

The sample holds many counts of this clonotype. V is TRBV30 and J is TRBJ1-3; a possible D gene is TRBD1 (5 bases). From germline, CDR1 is GTSNPN and CDR2 SVGIG (reference sequence). Trimming removed 4 bases from V and 0 bases from J, with 10 bases in between. This CDR3 is built from 14 residues. CDR3 sequence: CAWTRGVSGNTIYF. In DNA, the CDR3 is TGTGCCTGGACGAGAGGGGTCTCTGGAAACACCATATATTTT.

This clonotype was seen at least ten times. V gene TRBV20-1 combines with J gene TRBJ2-5; D possibly corresponds to TRBD2 (6 bases). Germline CDR1 DFQATT, CDR2 SNEGSKA (reference sequence). CDR3 size: 13 residues. V was shortened by 6 bases and J by 5 bases, with 16 bases between the two germline ends. CDR3 in DNA: TGCAGTGCCCCCAGAACTAGCTTGGAGACCCAGTACTTC. This encodes CSAPRTSLETQYF.

The table lists this clonotype with many counts. The chain carries TRBV5-1 and TRBJ1-2, with a possible D match to TRBD1 (5 bases). The CDR3 covers 18 residues. From germline, CDR1 is SGHRS and CDR2 YFSETQ. The ends were cut back, 0 bases at V and 4 bases at J, with 22 bases in the middle. CDR3 bases: TGCGCCAGCAGCTTGGGGCCTAACCGGGACTCAGAAGGCTATGGCTACACCTTC. Its translation: CASSLGPNRDSEGYGYTF.

J is TRBJ1-5 and V is TRBV20-1; 8 bases are shared with TRBD1. Germline CDR1 and CDR2: DFQATT and SNEGSKA (reference sequence). The junction had 7 bases not matched to a gene; V was cut back by 3 bases and J by 15 bases. CDR3 length equals 11 residues. Here the CDR3 DNA reads TGCAGTGCTAGCGCGGGGACAGGTTGGCATTTT. The encoded protein is CSASAGTGWHF.

The chain carries TRBV20-1 and TRBJ1-1, with D hard to call. The germline V and J ends were trimmed by 3 bases and 2 bases, with 10 bases remaining between them. The CDR3 is 13 residues long. Germline V gene lookup returns CDR1 DFQATT and CDR2 SNEGSKA (reference sequence). As DNA, the CDR3 is TGCAGTGCTAGCCGGCGCCCTAACACTGAAGCTTTCTTT. Translation gives CSASRRPNTEAFF.